There are a few counts of the clone carrying this T cell receptor beta chain. Its matching antigen is unknown. This CDR3 is built from 14 residues. Between the trimmed V and J ends, which lost 0 bases and 9 bases, there was a span of 13 bases. Germline V lookup: CDR1 SGHRS, CDR2 YFSETQ. This entry comes from a study of T-cell reconstitution after alpha-beta-depleted transplantation in children. Study outcomes and limitations: Diversity of TCRbeta at day 60 was high in some patients, arising from surviving recipient T cells and thymic progenitors. After one year, T-cell counts and TCRbeta diversity mostly came from new T cells. Reports say that about two months after transplant, the alpha-beta T cells came out of several hundred graft clones that had expanded.

A library of TCRbeta sequences, prepared with unique molecular identifiers, was generated. TCRdb re-analysed the PCR reads in MiXCR, keeping a single row per CDR3 protein. The sample holds about 980,000 distinct CDR3 sequences, about 31% seen once. Source: PBMCs, mostly from graft donor cells, taken 360 days after TCRalphabeta/CD19-depleted stem cell transplant. This receptor was identified in a boy under two years old who had a stem cell transplant for SCID, so the T cells may come from the graft donor. The chain carries TRBV5-1 and TRBJ2-1; no clear D gene. CDR3 coding DNA: TGCGCCAGCAGCTTGGCCCCCCCGTCGGGTGAGCAGTTCTTC. This gives the protein CASSLAPPSGEQFF.